This TCR beta chain was documented in a study of identical twins. Healthy Caucasians provided all donations. CDR1 is MNHNS and CDR2 is SASEGT in the germline V gene. V was cut by 6 bases and J by 4 bases, with 19 bases left in between. The CDR3 is made up of 16 amino acids. In this sample, this clonotype turned up a few times. Antigen specificity is unknown. General study results and limits: Insertions were reduced in abundant cord blood beta clonotypes but not in memory repertoires. Where out-of-frame alpha sequences were twin-shared, they showed excess low generation probability.

A universal primer binding site was introduced by template switching. The final cDNA contained unique molecular identifiers. A single record per CDR3 protein comes from TCRdb applying MiXCR to the 5' RACE reads. The sample records 130,000 to 150,000 distinct CDR3 sequences, around 3.5% being singletons. This chain links TRBV6-1 with TRBJ1-5; weak D call: TRBD1 (5 bases). The receptor was isolated from a man between 18 and 29 years old in good health. The specimen sequenced was memory T cells sorted from blood. CDR3 nucleotide sequence: TGTGCCAGCAGCGGACATCCGCCCCAAAAGAATCAGCCCCAGCATTTT. Its protein is CASSGHPPQKNQPQHF.